The 2 T cell receptor beta chains reported below all come from one sample, sequenced in a study of CD8 T cells in ankylosing spondylitis. The study, taken as a whole, reports: In ankylosing spondylitis blood, a motif of eight highly homologous TCR beta variants appeared characteristic.

What these receptors recognize is not known. From the 5' RACE reads, TCRdb called clonotypes with MiXCR, one entry per CDR3 protein. The sample holds fewer than 450,000 distinct CDR3 sequences, more than 15% seen once. Sequencing input: blood, either unsorted or a sorted T cell fraction (not recorded which). All receptors come from a male donor with ankylosing spondylitis.

This clonotype was seen ten or more times. The chain has TRBV5-1 and TRBJ2-1, with D perhaps matching TRBD2 (6 bases). The V end lost 8 bases, the J end lost 3 bases, and 15 bases lay between the germline ends. This CDR3 is built from 14 residues. Germline V CDR1 and CDR2: SGHRS, YFSETQ. The CDR3 region is CASSRAAGYNEQFF. DNA for the CDR3: TGCGCCAGTTCCCGGGCAGCGGGCTACAATGAGCAGTTCTTC.

This clonotype occurred a few times. The chain recombines TRBV12-3 or TRBV12-4 with TRBJ1-1; D is unclear. Trimming took 2 bases from V and 1 from J, leaving 11 bases between them. The CDR3 spans 15 residues. The CDR3 sequence: CASSLSPAENTEAFF. The CDR3 DNA reads TGTGCCAGCAGTTTAAGCCCAGCCGAGAACACTGAAGCTTTCTTT.